This T cell receptor (beta chain) was observed in a study of cytomegalovirus exposure and HLA in healthy donors. Study-level background: Some 85 million unique TCRs from HLA-typed donors were held in an early data release. General study results and limits: Follow-up analysis found HLA locus-dependent TCR association rates, highest for DRB1 and lowest for HLA-C.

V lost 7 bases to trimming and J lost 7 bases, with 15 bases between them. CDR1 and CDR2 (germline): SGHRS, YFSETQ. The CDR3 runs to 13 residues. Worth noting for this clone: The antigen is undetermined.

With 60 Vbeta and 13 Jbeta primers, the PCR was carried out. Some clones are missing from TCRdb's copy, which holds only in-frame ones; the method was immunoSEQ multiplex PCR. The sample lists around 130,000 clones, roughly four fifths occurring once. The TCR originated in a boy between 5 and 17 years old in good health and CMV-seronegative. The specimen was PBMCs. V gene TRBV5-1 combines with J gene TRBJ2-1; weak D call: TRBD1 (6 bases). CDR3 residues: CASARWTENEQFF. The CDR3 region has the DNA TGCGCCAGCGCCAGGTGGACAGAGAATGAGCAGTTCTTC.